These 10 T cell receptor beta chains share one sample of origin, sequenced in a study of blood T cell repertoires in COVID-19. Profiled with immunoSEQ multiplex PCR; TCRdb holds only in-frame clones, not every one. The sample records about 270,000 clones, roughly 90% being singletons. The sequenced sample consisted of PBMCs or T cells enriched from blood (not recorded which). These receptors were collected from a woman aged 50 to 60 who had recovered from COVID-19.

This chain uses TRBV20-1 with TRBJ1-2; TRBD1 aligns across 7 bases. Germline CDR1 DFQATT, CDR2 SNEGSKA (reference sequence). V lost 6 bases to trimming and J lost 6 bases; unmatched junction nucleotides: 4. The CDR3 is 11 residues long. CDR3: CSARTGDGYTF. CDR3 bases: TGCAGTGCCCGAACAGGGGATGGCTACACCTTC.

This clone is a singleton in its sample. The CDR3 DNA sequence: TGTGCCAGCAGCTTAGCTAGCGGGAAACTGTTAGAGACCCAGTACTTC. Its protein product is CASSLASGKLLETQYF. The V and J genes are TRBV5-4 and TRBJ2-5; TRBD2 matches at 9 bases. This CDR3 comprises 16 residues. Germline loops: CDR1 SGHNT, CDR2 YYREEE (reference sequence). V shed 2 bases, J shed 4 bases, and the junction held 9 bases outside the gene matches.

The rearrangement joins TRBV19 to TRBJ1-3, with D perhaps matching TRBD1 (5 bases). The CDR3 runs to 14 residues. The germline V and J ends were trimmed by 6 bases and 0 bases, with 9 bases remaining between them. The germline V gene encodes CDR1 LNHDA and CDR2 SQIVND (reference sequence). CDR3 protein: CASSADSSGNTIYF. In DNA form, the CDR3 reads TGTGCCAGTAGCGCAGACAGCTCTGGAAACACCATATATTTT.

The chain recombines TRBV27 with TRBJ1-4, with D perhaps matching TRBD1 (5 bases). V was trimmed by 3 bases and J by 0 bases, leaving 8 bases between them. Germline-derived CDR1 and CDR2 are MNHEY and SMNVEV (reference sequence). This CDR3 is built from 15 residues. The CDR3 is CASSFGGATNEKLFF. For the CDR3, the DNA is TGTGCCAGCAGTTTTGGGGGGGCAACTAATGAAAAACTGTTTTTT.

The chain joins TRBV21-1 to TRBJ2-1; no DNA check was done on the table's D call, TRBD2. TRBV21-1 has pseudogene status. The CDR3 length is 14 residues. Written as DNA, the CDR3 is TGTGCCAGCAGCAAAGTAGCCCAAGACAATGAGCAGTTCTTC. It codes for CASSKVAQDNEQFF.

The rearrangement links TRBV6-2 or TRBV6-3 to TRBJ1-5, with D maybe TRBD1 (6 bases). V shed 2 bases and J shed 3 bases, with 11 bases lying between them. Germline V gene lookup returns CDR1 MNHEY and CDR2 SVGEGT. There are 15 residues in the CDR3. The DNA of the CDR3 is TGTGCCAGCAGTTACGGGGACACCCCCAATCAGCCCCAGCATTTT. Amino acid sequence: CASSYGDTPNQPQHF.

This chain connects TRBV7-8 to TRBJ2-7; TRBD1 aligns across 7 bases. Trimming removed 5 bases from V and 4 bases from J; junction bases left unmatched: 2. Per germline, CDR1 SGHVS and CDR2 FQNEAQ. The CDR3 contains 12 residues. In nucleotides, the CDR3 is TGTGCCAGCAGCAAACAGGGGTACGAGCAGTACTTC. Translation gives CASSKQGYEQYF.

In DNA form, the CDR3 reads TGTGCCAGCAGCTTGATGGGGGCGGGAGGGGAGCAGTTCTTC. It encodes CASSLMGAGGEQFF. The chain is built from TRBV5-8 and TRBJ2-1, with 9 bases lining up with TRBD2. Germline V CDR1 and CDR2: SGHTS, YDEGEE. The CDR3 consists of 14 residues. With 1 base clipped from V and 10 bases from J, the junction kept 6 bases outside the gene matches.

The chain links TRBV18 to TRBJ1-1; the D is unclear. CDR3 size: 13 residues. Germline-derived CDR1 and CDR2 are KGHSH and LQKENI. The V end was cut by 4 bases, the J end by 2 bases, with 8 bases between. As DNA, the CDR3 is TGTGCCAGCTCACGGGCGGGAAACACTGAAGCTTTCTTT. This encodes CASSRAGNTEAFF.

The chain combines TRBV28 with TRBJ1-4, with a tentative D call TRBD1 (5 bases). Germline V gives CDR1 MDHEN, CDR2 SYDVKM. The CDR3 is 15 residues long. Trimming left V 1 base short and J 8 bases short, with 14 bases between. The CDR3 coding sequence is TGTGCCAGCAGTTTATCGGGACGGAGGGAGGAAAAACTGTTTTTT. It encodes CASSLSGRREEKLFF.